The 20 T cell receptor beta chains reported below all come from one sample, sequenced in a study of T cell repertoires in cytomegalovirus infection. Each CDR3 protein is one row after TCRdb ran MiXCR on the reads. The sample has roughly 140,000 distinct CDR3 sequences; about a quarter are singletons. Sequenced: PBMCs. The receptors originated from a human donor in good health (CMV status not recorded). Some clones in this sample may be carry-over from other donors' samples.

In this sample, this clonotype turned up once. The V and J genes are TRBV7-3 and TRBJ2-7; D is ambiguous. V was pared by 2 bases and J by 2 bases, with 7 bases between. There are 13 residues in the CDR3. CDR1 and CDR2 from the germline V gene are SGHTA and FQGTGA. CDR3 region: CASSLDVAYEQYF. CDR3 bases: TGTGCCAGCAGCTTAGATGTGGCCTACGAGCAGTACTTC.

The CDR3, as DNA: TGTGCCAGCAGCGTCGACAGGGACGGCTACACCTTC. Protein sequence: CASSVDRDGYTF. The rearrangement joins TRBV7-3 to TRBJ1-2; TRBD1 matches 7 bases. The CDR3 is made up of 12 amino acids. With V trimmed by 5 bases and J by 8 bases, 5 bases remained unmatched. Germline V gene data show CDR1 as SGHTA and CDR2 as FQGTGA.

This clonotype has only a few counts. The chain carries TRBV28 and TRBJ1-1; tentatively, D is TRBD1 (5 bases). This CDR3 spans 12 amino acids. With 2 bases removed from V and 7 bases from J, the gap between germline ends came to 8 bases. Looked up from germline, CDR1 is MDHEN and CDR2 is SYDVKM. CDR3 protein: CASSLKGLEAFF. For the CDR3, the DNA is TGTGCCAGCAGTTTAAAGGGGCTTGAAGCTTTCTTT.

The rearrangement links TRBV7-9 to TRBJ2-7, with 9 nucleotides matching TRBD2. CDR1 is SEHNR and CDR2 is FQNEAQ in the germline V gene (reference sequence). V shed 1 base, J shed 2 bases, and the junction held 6 bases outside the gene matches. The CDR3 totals 16 residues. CDR3 loop: CASSLGSGGPPYEQYF. CDR3 sequence (DNA): TGTGCCAGCAGCTTAGGTAGCGGGGGACCCCCCTACGAGCAGTACTTC.

The V call is TRBV6-1, the J call TRBJ1-5; D unresolved. The V gene's germline CDR1 is MNHNS and CDR2 SASEGT. The germline V and J ends were trimmed by 4 bases and 0 bases, with 7 bases remaining between them. CDR3 size: 14 residues. CDR3 bases: TGTGCCAGCAGTGGAGCGGGTAGCAATCAGCCCCAGCATTTT. Translated, it gives CASSGAGSNQPQHF.

This clonotype was observed a handful of times. V and J are TRBV30 and TRBJ2-1, with D possibly TRBD1 on 5 matching bases. Germline lookup yields CDR1 GTSNPN and CDR2 SVGIG (reference sequence). Trimming took 0 bases from V and 5 from J, leaving 5 bases between them. CDR3 length: 12 amino acids. CDR3 DNA sequence: TGTGCCTGGAGTGTGACAGACAATGAGCAGTTCTTC. This encodes CAWSVTDNEQFF.

This clonotype was counted many times. This chain joins TRBV7-2 and TRBJ2-7, with 8 bases that match TRBD2. This CDR3 has 13 residues. CDR1 is SGHTA, CDR2 FQGNSA, per germline. Trimming removed 3 bases from V and 6 bases from J; junction bases left unmatched: 4. DNA of the CDR3: TGTGCCAGCAGCTTCGGGGGGGCCGGCGAGCAGTACTTC. Its translation is CASSFGGAGEQYF.

This clonotype appeared many times. This rearrangement joins TRBV6-6 to TRBJ2-5, with D possibly TRBD1 on 6 matching bases. The CDR3 contains 13 residues. Germline V gene data show CDR1 as MNHNY and CDR2 as SVGAGI (reference sequence). Trimming cost V 7 bases and J 5 bases, with 14 bases left between them. CDR3 nucleotides: TGTGCCAGCATTCCACAGGGTTTTGAGACCCAGTACTTC. Protein sequence: CASIPQGFETQYF.

This clonotype was seen a few times. This chain joins TRBV19 and TRBJ2-7; 7 positions agree with TRBD1. The V gene end was trimmed by 6 bases and the J gene end by 3 bases; junction bases not matched to a gene: 8. The V gene's germline CDR1 is LNHDA and CDR2 SQIVND (reference sequence). The CDR3 is made up of 14 amino acids. The CDR3 sequence: CASSPLGQDYEQYF. The CDR3 DNA reads as TGTGCCAGTAGCCCCCTAGGACAGGACTACGAGCAGTACTTC.

This clonotype was found a few times. The chain joins TRBV11-2 to TRBJ1-6; 7 bases are shared with TRBD1. V lost 7 bases and J lost 4; bases outside the gene matches: 4. In germline, CDR1 is SGHAT, CDR2 FQNNGV. The CDR3 contains 14 residues. The CDR3 nucleotides read TGTGCCAGCACCCTACAGGGGTATAATTCACCCCTCCACTTT. The encoded protein is CASTLQGYNSPLHF.

Ten or more counts support this clonotype. V gene TRBV7-2 combines with J gene TRBJ2-5; 9 nucleotides align to TRBD1. The CDR3 extends over 17 amino acids. V trimming: 5 bases; J trimming: 7 bases; junction bases outside the gene matches: 17. The germline V gene has CDR1 SGHTA and CDR2 FQGNSA. The CDR3 DNA follows: TGTGCCAGCAGCATTCGCCCGGGACAGGGAAACCATGGGACCCAGTACTTC. It codes for CASSIRPGQGNHGTQYF.

This clonotype was seen once. V and J are TRBV6-5 and TRBJ2-3; 10 nucleotides align to TRBD2. Germline CDR1 and CDR2: MNHEY and SVGAGI. CDR3 length equals 16 residues. With 5 bases clipped from V and 2 bases from J, the junction kept 7 bases outside the gene matches. CDR3 sequence (DNA): TGTGCCAGCAGTACACTAGCGGGGCGGCCCACAGATACGCAGTATTTT. Amino acids: CASSTLAGRPTDTQYF.

The V call is TRBV20-1, the J call TRBJ2-5; 7 bases match TRBD2. CDR3 length: 15 amino acids. Germline loops: CDR1 DFQATT, CDR2 SNEGSKA (reference sequence). Losses at the gene ends were 5 bases for V and 2 bases for J; bases not matched to a gene: 11. CDR3 bases: TGCAGTGCTCCCCGGGAGGTCAGAGCTCAAGAGACCCAGTACTTC. This translates into CSAPREVRAQETQYF.

The rearrangement joins TRBV28 to TRBJ1-6, with TRBD1 as a possible D gene (5 bases). V lost 8 bases to trimming and J lost 1 base, with 9 bases between them. CDR3 length: 14 residues. Germline V gives CDR1 MDHEN, CDR2 SYDVKM. CDR3: CASLPGSYNSPLHF. The DNA of the CDR3 is TGTGCCAGCTTACCAGGGTCCTATAATTCACCCCTCCACTTT.

This clonotype has just a few counts. The chain recombines TRBV11-2 with TRBJ2-3, with D unclear. This CDR3 has 15 residues. The V end was cut by 5 bases, the J end by 6 bases, with 18 bases between. Germline lookup yields CDR1 SGHAT and CDR2 FQNNGV. The CDR3: CASSPILVFTDTQYF. CDR3 coding DNA: TGTGCCAGCAGCCCCATCCTAGTATTCACGGATACGCAGTATTTT.

In this sample, this clonotype turned up a few times. V usage is TRBV14 and J usage is TRBJ2-2; D is unclear. The germline V gene has CDR1 SGHDN and CDR2 FVKESK. The CDR3 extends over 15 amino acids. V dropped 1 base and J dropped 4 bases, with 10 bases sitting between them. CDR3 residues: CASSQVVGLTGELFF. The DNA of the CDR3 is TGTGCCAGCAGCCAAGTAGTCGGGCTCACCGGGGAGCTGTTTTTT.

This clonotype was detected only a few times. The chain employs TRBV6-2 or TRBV6-3 and TRBJ2-1; 10 positions match TRBD2. The CDR3 consists of 15 residues. V shed 4 bases, J shed 4 bases, and the junction held 4 bases outside the gene matches. CDR1 is MNHEY and CDR2 is SVGEGT in the germline V gene. The CDR3 protein is CASSSGTSVYNEQFF. In nucleotides, the CDR3 is TGTGCCAGCAGTTCCGGGACTAGCGTTTACAATGAGCAGTTCTTC.

Ten or more counts support this clonotype. The chain joins TRBV11-3 to TRBJ2-1; no definite D call. V was cut by 2 bases and J by 12 bases, with 11 bases left in between. The CDR3 consists of 12 residues. The germline CDR1 and CDR2 sequences are SGHNT and YENEEA. CDR3 loop: CASSLSDGGQFF. CDR3 nucleotides: TGTGCCAGCAGCTTATCAGACGGCGGGCAGTTCTTC.

The CDR3 is CASRPSSGGDYEQYF. The CDR3 DNA follows: TGTGCCAGCAGGCCTTCTAGCGGGGGAGACTACGAGCAGTACTTC. The chain joins TRBV11-2 to TRBJ2-7, with 10 bases matching TRBD2. The CDR3 has 15 amino acids. CDR1 and CDR2 (germline): SGHAT, FQNNGV. With V trimmed by 6 bases and J by 3 bases, 8 bases remained unmatched.

Ten or more counts support this clonotype. The rearrangement links TRBV7-9 to TRBJ1-5; 7 bases line up with TRBD1. The trim removed 1 base at V and 2 bases at J, leaving 2 bases unmatched. Germline loops: CDR1 SEHNR, CDR2 FQNEAQ (reference sequence). The CDR3 spans 15 residues. The CDR3 DNA sequence: TGTGCCAGCAGCTTAGGAGGGGGCGGCAATCAGCCCCAGCATTTT. Translated, it gives CASSLGGGGNQPQHF. The full variable domain, with the rest looked up from reference TRBV7-9 and TRBJ1-5, is DTGVSQNPRHKITKRGQNVTFRCDPISEHNRLYWYRQTLGQGPEFLTYFQNEAQLEKSRLLSDRFSAERPKGSFSTLEIQRTEQGDSAMYLCASSLGGGGNQPQHFGDGTRLSIL.